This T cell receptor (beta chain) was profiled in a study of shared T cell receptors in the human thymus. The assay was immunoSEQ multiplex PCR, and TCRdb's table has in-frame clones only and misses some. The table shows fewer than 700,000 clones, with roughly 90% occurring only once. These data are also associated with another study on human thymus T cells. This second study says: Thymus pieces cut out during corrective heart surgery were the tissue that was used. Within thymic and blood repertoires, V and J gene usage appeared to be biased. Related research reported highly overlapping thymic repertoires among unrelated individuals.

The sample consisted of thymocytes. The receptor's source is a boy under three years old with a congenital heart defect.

The CDR3 reads CSALSTGELFF. The CDR3 coding sequence is TGCAGTGCGCTGAGTACCGGGGAGCTGTTTTTT. The chain carries TRBV20-1 and TRBJ2-2; D gene uncertain. The CDR3 sequence is 11 residues long. CDR1 DFQATT and CDR2 SNEGSKA come from the germline V gene (reference sequence). The V end was cut by 6 bases, the J end by 5 bases, with 7 bases between.